These T cell receptor beta chains were read from a single sample in a study of Ad26.COV2.S vaccination and SARS-CoV-2 variants. The table came from immunoSEQ multiplex PCR; TCRdb's copy has only in-frame clones and leaves some out. The sample contains about 350,000 clones, approximately 86% of which appear only once. Sample: peripheral blood, taken in a trial of Ad26.COV2.S vaccine versus placebo. The receptor source for this set is a person aged 18-60 years who received the Ad26.COV2.S COVID-19 vaccine or a placebo. Both conserved end residues are part of each CDR3. D genes are given only for firm matches. The size field is filled for only some rows; it gives once, few, many or a size class.

TRBD1	TRBV5-6	TRBJ2-1	.	TGTGCCAGCAGCTTGGGGCAGGGGGCGGGGAATGAGCAGTTCTTC	CASSLGQGAGNEQFF
.	TRBV13	TRBJ2-2	.	TGTGCCAGCAGCTTAAGTTCCAGGCGCTCCACTACCGGGGAGCTGTTTTTT	CASSLSSRRSTTGELFF
TRBD2	TRBV5-6	TRBJ2-7	.	TGTGCCAGCAGCTTGGTTGGGACTAGCGCCTACGAGCAGTACTTC	CASSLVGTSAYEQYF
.	TRBV5-8	TRBJ1-2	.	TGTGCCAGCAGCTTGGCATCGGGGGTAGGCTATGGCTACACCTTC	CASSLASGVGYGYTF
TRBD1	TRBV10-3	TRBJ2-1	.	TGTGCCACGGCCCTAGGGACAGAGAACAATGAGCAGTTCTTC	CATALGTENNEQFF
.	TRBV5-6	TRBJ2-5	.	TGTGCCAGCAGGATGAGCGGAGGGGGCCGGGAGACCCAGTACTTC	CASRMSGGGRETQYF
.	TRBV7-9	TRBJ1-1	.	TGTGCCAGCAGCTTAAAACTTACAACTACCGAAGCTTTCTTT	CASSLKLTTTEAFF
.	TRBV12-3/TRBV12-4	TRBJ1-4	once	TGTGCCAGCAGTTTGGGTTCTGAAAAACTGTTTTTT	CASSLGSEKLFF
.	TRBV7-3	TRBJ2-5	once	TGTGCCAGCAGCCCGAACGGGGTACAAGAGACCCAGTACTTC	CASSPNGVQETQYF
.	TRBV28	TRBJ2-5	.	TGTGCCAGTAAGGGCCGGGGGTCAGAGACCCAGTACTTC	CASKGRGSETQYF
.	TRBV7-2	TRBJ2-1	.	TGTGCCAGCAGCTCCCCTCTGTTCTTC	CASSSPLFF
.	TRBV10-3	TRBJ2-7	many	TGTGCCATCAGTGAGCCGGGGGTGGGGAGTACCTACGAGCAGTACTTC	CAISEPGVGSTYEQYF
.	TRBV28	TRBJ2-7	once	TGTGCCAGCAGTTACCCCGACGGGTACTACGAGCAGTACTTC	CASSYPDGYYEQYF
.	TRBV6-2/TRBV6-3	TRBJ1-2	few	TGTGCCAGCAGCTTCCCGTTCAGGGCGGATGGCTACACCTTC	CASSFPFRADGYTF
TRBD1	TRBV7-2	TRBJ1-5	.	TGTGCCAGCAGCTTAGGACAGGGGGCAGGGCCCCAGCATTTT	CASSLGQGAGPQHF
TRBD1	TRBV28	TRBJ2-7	once	TGTGCCAGCAGTTTAGGGGACAGGGACTTTTTCTACGAGCAGTACTTC	CASSLGDRDFFYEQYF
TRBD1	TRBV7-9	TRBJ1-3	.	TGTGCCAGCACCGCGGACAGGGACTTCGGAAACACCATATATTTT	CASTADRDFGNTIYF
.	TRBV28	TRBJ2-3	.	TGTGCCAGCAGTTTGCTAGTCTTAGATACGCAGTATTTT	CASSLLVLDTQYF
.	TRBV28	TRBJ2-1	once	TGTGCCTCACGGGGATCCGAGAGCGATGAGCAGTTCTTC	CASRGSESDEQFF
TRBD1	TRBV28	TRBJ2-3	.	TGTGCCAGCAGTACGACAGGGGGAACAGATACGCAGTATTTT	CASSTTGGTDTQYF
.	TRBV19	TRBJ1-5	.	TGTGCCAGTAGTGCTCAAGGGGGAGACGGAAATCAGCCCCAGCATTTT	CASSAQGGDGNQPQHF
TRBD1	TRBV5-1	TRBJ2-5	.	TGCGCCAGCAGCTTTCAGGGGGCTAAAGAGACCCAGTACTTC	CASSFQGAKETQYF
TRBD1	TRBV28	TRBJ1-3	.	TGTGCCAGCAGCCCCCAAGGACAGGGGGTTGGTAGGAACACCATATATTTT	CASSPQGQGVGRNTIYF